This T cell receptor (beta chain) was captured by sequencing in a study of metastatic and nonmetastatic thyroid tumors. Study-wide background: Both malignant and benign thyroid patients supplied peripheral blood and tumor or nodule tissue samples, across which the repertoires of these patients were then compared.

The CDR3 extends over 15 amino acids. CDR1 is KGHDR, CDR2 SFDVKD, per germline. V shed 2 bases and J 4 bases; nucleotides not matched to a gene: 6. Before thyroid surgery, none of the patients had received any treatment. Whole-study results and caveats: Benign nodules reportedly had significantly lower TCR beta diversity than malignant thyroid tumors in blood and tumor.

With respect to this clone: Its antigen is undetermined.

TCRdb called clones again from the PCR reads with MiXCR. This sample has tens of thousands of clones, with around 23% found just once. The receptor comes from a male donor with papillary thyroid cancer or a benign thyroid nodule (not recorded which). Some clones in this sample may be carry-over from other donors' samples. The chain links TRBV24-1 to TRBJ1-2; TRBD1 aligns across 7 bases. Sequenced input: blood. The CDR3 sequence is CATSDWGQTFYGYTF. The CDR3 DNA sequence: TGTGCCACCAGTGATTGGGGACAGACCTTCTATGGCTACACCTTC.